This TCR beta chain came from a study of STAT3 mutations in large granular lymphocyte leukemia. Study details: Immunosuppressive therapy was given to more than half of T-LGLL patients.

A note on this clone: What it binds is not known.

Profiled with immunoSEQ multiplex PCR; TCRdb holds only in-frame clones, not every one. The repertoire holds more than 2,000 clones, with around 53% as singletons. CDR3 length equals 15 residues. Germline V lookup: CDR1 SQVTM, CDR2 ANQGSEA. The germline V and J ends were trimmed by 5 bases and 2 bases, with 17 bases remaining between them. Findings of the study overall: Every T-LGLL patient had at least one immunodominant TCRbeta clonotype. Treatment regimens differed across patients between samplings. Samples missed the first appearance of the clone.

The gene calls are TRBV29-1 and TRBJ2-3, with D perhaps TRBD1 (6 bases). Sequencing was done on a sample of peripheral blood mononuclear cells. This receptor was taken from a man aged 55 to 70 with T-cell large granular lymphocyte leukemia. Some clones in this sample may be carry-over from other donors' samples. The CDR3 DNA sequence: TGCAGCGTTACCGGACAGTCACTTATCACAGATACGCAGTATTTT. The encoded protein is CSVTGQSLITDTQYF.